This T cell receptor beta chain was found in a study of cytomegalovirus exposure and HLA in healthy donors. Study details: About 85 million unique TCRs from HLA-typed donors were held in an early release of data.

On this clone: As yet, its antigen is unknown.

Study outcomes and limitations: Prior analysis indicated that the majority of TCR beta V segments exhibited productivity approximately 87% or approximately 30% of the time.

Per germline, CDR1 SGHRS and CDR2 YFSETQ. Between the trimmed V and J ends, which lost 4 bases and 7 bases, there was a span of 9 bases. The CDR3 runs to 13 residues. PCR involved 60 Vbeta and 13 Jbeta primers. The table came from immunoSEQ multiplex PCR; TCRdb's copy has only in-frame clones and leaves some out. The sample lists 150,000 to 200,000 clones, about 80% occurring once. The sequence was collected from a woman aged 30 to 39 in good health and CMV-seronegative. The sequencing sample was made of PBMCs. The chain recombines TRBV5-1 with TRBJ1-6, with unresolved D. The CDR3 loop reads CASSPMENSPLHF. CDR3 bases: TGCGCCAGCAGCCCGATGGAGAATTCACCCCTCCACTTT.